A selection of T cell receptor beta chains follows, all from one sample in a study of T-cell memory formation after mild COVID-19. Each CDR3 protein is one row after TCRdb ran MiXCR on the 5' RACE reads. The sample holds roughly 450,000 distinct CDR3 sequences, 18% seen once. The sequenced sample consisted of PBMCs or a T cell subset sorted from them (not recorded which). The source is an adult woman who had mild COVID-19 (a few samples of this study predate the infection). Cell type and time point are not known. The conserved cysteine and the conserved F or W are not part of the CDR3 here.

j_gene: TRBJ1-2
v_gene: TRBV2
CDR3aa: ASDGTGEANYGYT

j_gene: TRBJ1-2
v_gene: TRBV6-5
CDR3aa: ATQKTGRNYGYT

j_gene: TRBJ2-1
v_gene: TRBV7-9
CDR3aa: ASSSTSPSYNEQF

j_gene: TRBJ1-2
v_gene: TRBV2
CDR3aa: ASSEAGSRHRSRIYYGYT

j_gene: TRBJ2-3
v_gene: TRBV20-1
CDR3aa: SARDFRTGGEDTQY

j_gene: TRBJ2-1
v_gene: TRBV9
CDR3aa: ASSQRLAENYNEQF

j_gene: TRBJ1-4
v_gene: TRBV4-2
CDR3aa: ASSQDWEVSGKLF

j_gene: TRBJ1-1
v_gene: TRBV9
CDR3aa: ASSVAQLPGQGSAEAF

j_gene: TRBJ2-7
v_gene: TRBV6-6
CDR3aa: ASSYPGTGEQY

j_gene: TRBJ2-2
v_gene: TRBV9
CDR3aa: ASSPSVGYTGELF

j_gene: TRBJ2-2
v_gene: TRBV15
CDR3aa: AIGGTVNTGELF

j_gene: TRBJ2-1
v_gene: TRBV5-5
CDR3aa: ASSPGSGSDEQF

j_gene: TRBJ2-3
v_gene: TRBV7-2
CDR3aa: ASSLQADTDTQY

j_gene: TRBJ1-1
v_gene: TRBV25-1
CDR3aa: ASRTTGQGHPF

j_gene: TRBJ1-2
v_gene: TRBV5-1
CDR3aa: ASSSTERDRGIGGYT

j_gene: TRBJ1-1
v_gene: TRBV7-9
CDR3aa: ASSLAGAGPLNTEAF

j_gene: TRBJ1-2
v_gene: TRBV18
CDR3aa: ASSPWDRENYGYT

j_gene: TRBJ2-7
v_gene: TRBV24-1
CDR3aa: ATSALAGGPHEQY

j_gene: TRBJ1-5
v_gene: TRBV7-9
CDR3aa: ASSSEASSNQPQH

j_gene: TRBJ2-5
v_gene: TRBV25-1
CDR3aa: ASSKTGTETQY

j_gene: TRBJ2-1
v_gene: TRBV12-3/TRBV12-4
CDR3aa: ASSGLAGVRNEQF

j_gene: TRBJ1-1
v_gene: TRBV12-3/TRBV12-4
CDR3aa: ASSHRQGARTEAF

j_gene: TRBJ2-7
v_gene: TRBV4-2
CDR3aa: ASSPGPTSYEQY

j_gene: TRBJ1-1
v_gene: TRBV7-9
CDR3aa: ASSTGQGFMNTEAF

j_gene: TRBJ1-5
v_gene: TRBV18
CDR3aa: ASSPDGTQPQH

j_gene: TRBJ2-6
v_gene: TRBV4-3
CDR3aa: ASSQDRTSGANVLT

j_gene: TRBJ2-7
v_gene: TRBV5-1
CDR3aa: ASSLGQGLYEQY

j_gene: TRBJ1-1
v_gene: TRBV5-5
CDR3aa: ASSLIPGARENTEAF